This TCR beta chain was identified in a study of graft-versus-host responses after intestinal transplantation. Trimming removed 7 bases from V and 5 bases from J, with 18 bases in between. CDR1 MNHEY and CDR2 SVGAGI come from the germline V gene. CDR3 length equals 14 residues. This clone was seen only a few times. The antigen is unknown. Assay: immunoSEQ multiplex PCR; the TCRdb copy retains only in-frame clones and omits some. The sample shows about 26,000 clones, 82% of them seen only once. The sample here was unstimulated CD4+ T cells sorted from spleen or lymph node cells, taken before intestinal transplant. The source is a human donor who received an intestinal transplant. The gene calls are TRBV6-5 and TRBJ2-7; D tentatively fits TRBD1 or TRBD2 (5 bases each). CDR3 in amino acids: CASTFRWGSNEQYF. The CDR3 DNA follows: TGTGCCAGCACCTTTAGGTGGGGGAGTAACGAGCAGTACTTC.